The present entry profiles one T cell receptor beta chain with its context. Its antigen remains undetermined. Base qualities are missing; no much larger clone stands one base away. This record comes from a study of beta chain features in type 1 diabetes (dated by TCRdb to 2016 to 2019). Regarding the study in general: No differences in mean age, gender distribution, total cell number or subset yield were found between patients and healthy donors. Across all samples, some 100,000,000 sorted cells were examined, and cell number per subset correlated strongly with RNA yield. In the study, TCRB repertoires of sorted circulating CD4+ T cell subsets from recently diagnosed type 1 diabetes patients were compared with those of matched healthy donors. Regulatory and stem cell-like memory subsets were isolated from only 8 patients and roughly eight healthy donors, whereas naive and central memory subsets came from all 30 or so donors. General findings and caveats noted by the study authors: Fewer insertions and more nucleotide deletions at VDJ recombination sites were observed in patients with type 1 diabetes, implying thymic rearrangement abnormalities. In all four CD4+ subsets, TCRB CDR3 length was moderately but significantly shorter in type 1 diabetes patients. Shorter templates might have been favored by PCR, but patient and control samples were amplified and corrected together, so both groups would have been affected equally by any skew. Naive, central memory and regulatory TCRB repertoires appeared to be more similar among patients than among healthy donors. HLA sub-analyses involved small numbers of individuals, so any influence of HLA type on TCRB rearrangement remained unresolved. Because cDNA was sequenced instead of genomic DNA, highly expressing activated cells could be over-represented, though the groups showed no difference in activation or CD3 levels.

From the cysteine up to the phenylalanine, the CDR3 has a length of 16 residues. The read is trimmed to its CDR3 DNA, 48 bases read in frame from base 1. Trimming leaves V shorter by 3 bases and J shorter by 5 bases, with the junction holding 4 bases beyond the gene matches. From each donor, a single peripheral blood sample of about 110 mL on average was drawn into heparinised tubes. A BD FACSAria II and a panel including CD45RO, CCR7, CD25, CD127, CD95 and CD27 were used to sort naive, central memory, regulatory and stem cell-like memory CD4+ T cells. A purity above 95% was achieved for all sorted populations. PBMCs were isolated right away by Lymphoprep density gradient centrifugation and were stained directly, without culture. To minimize batch effects, samples were stained and sorted in pairs, one healthy donor with one patient per experiment. The entire isolated RNA was reverse transcribed using the High Capacity cDNA Reverse Transcription Kit, and thus expressed TCRB transcripts were sequenced. Naive, central memory and regulatory T cell samples underwent deep immunoSEQ sequencing, averaging around 4 million total reads per sample. Sorted cells were lysed in RLT buffer, and RNA was extracted using DNase-treated RNeasy Micro or Mini kits according to cell number. To prevent cross-contamination, every cell subset was processed on its own, while patient and healthy donor samples were processed together. TCRB sequences were amplified from cDNA with the immunoSEQ multiplex PCR, producing 87-bp fragments spanning the CDR3 region. The amplicons were sequenced using the Illumina HiSeq platform. As for the original processing: PCR bias was corrected computationally using synthetic template baselines, and reads within Hamming distance 2 were collapsed, with unmergeable singletons discarded. Reads were aligned against IMGT to assign V, D and J genes, CDR3 length and insertions or deletions at six rearrangement sites. Within each subset, clonotype counts were normalized to sorted cell number, and only after that were true diversity and Gini coefficients computed with the tcR R package. The overlap coefficient, calculated on TCRB nucleotide sequences, was used to measure repertoire sharing. TCRdb mirrors the immuneACCESS table, restricted to in-frame sequences. Some clones are absent from its copies; in checked studies, under half trace to an unresolved V gene, and the reason for the others is unknown. V and J calls plus clone size are reproduced from that table; the DNA served to infer D and trimming. For this sample there are more than 300,000 clones; 6.5% to 10% appear just once. The ten largest account for around 0.45% of the sample.

The rearranged chain carries TRBV23-1 and TRBJ2-2, and TRBD1 matches 12 of the central bases. Being an ORF, TRBV23-1 has a function that is uncertain. The sequencing sample was made of central memory CD4+ T cells from blood. The clonotype was recovered from a woman under 30 in good health. CDR3 reads: CASSHPGQGATGELFF. The nucleotide sequence reads as follows: TGCGCCAGCAGTCATCCGGGACAGGGGGCAACCGGGGAGCTGTTTTTT.